These 5 T cell receptor beta chains originate from one sample sequenced in a study of OX40 agonist ivuxolimab in advanced cancers. Receptor amplification or capture employed the immunoSEQ multiplex PCR assay. Held by TCRdb, this immuneACCESS table contains in-frame sequences only and omits some clones. Under half of the omission traces to an unresolved V gene where checked; the cause of the rest is unknown. Across this sample there are about 150,000 clones, with over 75% seen only once. The ten largest clones add up to about 1% of the sample. Material: CD4+ or CD8+ T cells sorted from blood, obtained in a trial of the OX40 agonist ivuxolimab. The source of these receptors is an adult with an advanced solid tumor such as melanoma, head and neck, liver or kidney cancer.

V and J are TRBV28 and TRBJ1-2; D is undetermined. Between the trimmed V and J ends, which lost 2 bases and 7 bases, there was a span of 11 bases. This CDR3 is 13 amino acids long. The germline V gene encodes CDR1 MDHEN and CDR2 SYDVKM. As DNA, the CDR3 is TGTGCCAGCAGTTTACGCGTTCGCTCTGGCTACACCTTC. It codes for CASSLRVRSGYTF.

This clone was picked up one time. The chain employs TRBV5-4 and TRBJ2-7; 7 bases are shared with TRBD2. The V gene end was trimmed by 3 bases and the J gene end by 10 bases; junction bases not matched to a gene: 10. The germline gives CDR1 SGHNT, CDR2 YYREEE (reference sequence). CDR3 length: 13 amino acids. The DNA for the CDR3 is TGTGCCAGCAGCTCGGGACTACCCTCCAATCAGTACTTC. Translated, it gives CASSSGLPSNQYF.

The gene calls are TRBV5-4 and TRBJ1-1, with D tentatively TRBD1 (6 bases). V was clipped by 4 bases and J by 0 bases, with 10 bases between them. CDR3 length: 14 amino acids. Germline CDR1 and CDR2: SGHNT and YYREEE (reference sequence). The CDR3, as DNA: TGTGCCAGCAGCCAAGGACAGATGAACACTGAAGCTTTCTTT. This sequence encodes CASSQGQMNTEAFF.

V gene TRBV6-5 combines with J gene TRBJ2-7, with a tentative D call TRBD1 (5 bases). Trimming shortened V by 5 bases and J by 4 bases, and 12 bases separated the two germline ends. The length of the CDR3 is 13 residues. Germline assignment: CDR1 MNHEY and CDR2 SVGAGI. This chain's CDR3 is CASSRRDHYEQYF. CDR3 sequence (DNA): TGTGCCAGCAGTCGCAGGGATCATTACGAGCAGTACTTC.

J is TRBJ1-5 and V is TRBV6-1; a possible D gene is TRBD1 (5 bases). Germline V gene lookup returns CDR1 MNHNS and CDR2 SASEGT. V was clipped by 5 bases and J by 3 bases, with 14 bases between them. The CDR3 spans 15 residues. The CDR3 DNA sequence: TGTGCCAGCAGTCGGACATCTCCCCTCAATCAGCCCCAGCATTTT. Translated, it gives CASSRTSPLNQPQHF.